A selection of T cell receptor beta chains follows, all from one sample in a study of shared clonotypes between healthy human individuals. Sequenced by immunoSEQ multiplex PCR; TCRdb stores in-frame clones only, minus some. The sample carries 980,000 or so clones, around 80% recorded once. Sequencing used memory CD4+ T cells sorted from blood. The receptors stem from a man aged 18 to 30 in good health. The CDR3 runs from the conserved cysteine through the conserved F or W. The D gene is left open where the match is weak. The size of a clone is reported for some rows only, either as once, few or many, or as a class for expanded clones.

D gene | J gene | clone size | V gene | CDR3 DNA | CDR3 protein
NA | TRBJ2-4 | NA | TRBV30 | TGTGCCTGGACCCAGGGGGGGAGGGCCAAAAACATTCAGTACTTC | CAWTQGGRAKNIQYF
TRBD1 | TRBJ1-2 | NA | TRBV5-1 | TGCGCCAGCAGCCTGGGGACAGGGGGGCCGACTAACTATGGCTACACCTTC | CASSLGTGGPTNYGYTF
NA | TRBJ1-3 | NA | TRBV11-3 | TGTGCCAGCAGCTTGGGCTCTGGAAACACCATATATTTT | CASSLGSGNTIYF
NA | TRBJ2-7 | NA | TRBV11-3 | TGTGCCAGCACCAAAGGGGGGGGATTCTACGAGCAGTACTTC | CASTKGGGFYEQYF
NA | TRBJ2-5 | NA | TRBV30 | TGTGCCTGCCTACATGGCCCGGGGGTAGAGACCCAGTACTTC | CACLHGPGVETQYF
NA | TRBJ1-1 | NA | TRBV30 | TGTGCCTGGAGTCTGACGCTTGGTGAAGCTTTCTTT | CAWSLTLGEAFF
TRBD1 | TRBJ1-1 | NA | TRBV2 | TGTGCCAGCAGTGCGACAGGGAGCGAGAACACTGAAGCTTTCTTT | CASSATGSENTEAFF
TRBD1 | TRBJ1-3 | NA | TRBV7-2 | TGTGCCAGCAGCGCCGCTCGCAGCGGACAGGGGTACACCATATATTTT | CASSAARSGQGYTIYF
NA | TRBJ2-3 | NA | TRBV15 | TGTGCCACCAGCCTCTCGGGGACAGATACGCAGTATTTT | CATSLSGTDTQYF
NA | TRBJ2-7 | NA | TRBV19 | TGTGCCAGTAGTCGGCTAGCGTCCTACGAGCAGTACTTC | CASSRLASYEQYF
NA | TRBJ1-6 | NA | TRBV5-5 | TGTGCCAGCAGCCTCCCCTCTAATTCACCCCTCCACTTT | CASSLPSNSPLHF
TRBD2 | TRBJ2-2 | NA | TRBV6-5 | TGTGCCAGCAGTCGGGGGGGCCTTAACACCGGGGAGCTGTTTTTT | CASSRGGLNTGELFF
TRBD1 | TRBJ1-5 | NA | TRBV7-2 | TGTGCCAGCAGCTCAGACAGGGGCAATCAGCCCCAGCATTTT | CASSSDRGNQPQHF
TRBD1 | TRBJ1-3 | NA | TRBV27 | TGTGCCAGCAGTTTCCAGGGGGCCTTAGGAAACACCATATATTTT | CASSFQGALGNTIYF
NA | TRBJ2-6 | NA | TRBV10-2 | TGCGCCAGCACCTCGAGCAGCTTTCTCTCTGGGGCCAACGTCCTGACTTTC | CASTSSSFLSGANVLTF
TRBD1 | TRBJ1-1 | NA | TRBV27 | TGTGCCAGCAGTGTAGCCGGGACAGCGAACACTGAAGCTTTCTTT | CASSVAGTANTEAFF
NA | TRBJ2-7 | once | TRBV27 | TGTGCCAGCAACCCCCGGAGGGGACCCTTCTCCTACGAGCAGTACTTC | CASNPRRGPFSYEQYF
TRBD1 | TRBJ1-1 | NA | TRBV28 | TGTGCCAGCAGTCCGCCACAGGGGGGGAACACTGAAGCTTTCTTT | CASSPPQGGNTEAFF
TRBD2 | TRBJ2-7 | NA | TRBV27 | TGTGCCAGCAGTTTACGGGCGGGAGGGCCCTACGAGCAGTACTTC | CASSLRAGGPYEQYF
TRBD2 | TRBJ2-5 | NA | TRBV5-5 | TGTGCCAGCAGCTTGGCTAGCGGCCAAGAGACCCAGTACTTC | CASSLASGQETQYF
NA | TRBJ2-1 | NA | TRBV5-6 | TGTGCCAGCAGCTTGGCCGCGCAGGGCGAGCAGTTCTTC | CASSLAAQGEQFF
NA | TRBJ2-7 | NA | TRBV5-1 | TGCGCCAGCAGCTTGGAAGGAGGTAGGCTCGAGCAGTACTTC | CASSLEGGRLEQYF
NA | TRBJ1-1 | NA | TRBV28 | TGTGCCAGCATTTCTCAGGGGCTTGGGACTGAAGCTTTCTTT | CASISQGLGTEAFF
TRBD1 | TRBJ2-7 | NA | TRBV14 | TGTGCCAGCAGCCCCGGGACAGGGTCCTACGAGCAGTACTTC | CASSPGTGSYEQYF
NA | TRBJ2-7 | NA | TRBV7-9 | TGTGCCAGCAGACGTACAGGGAACGAGCAGTACTTC | CASRRTGNEQYF
TRBD1 | TRBJ2-5 | NA | TRBV7-6 | TGTGCCAGCAGCCCACGAATCCTCCATACAGGGGGCGCAGAGACCCAGTACTTC | CASSPRILHTGGAETQYF
TRBD1 | TRBJ1-4 | NA | TRBV28 | TGTGCCAGCAGTGATTCAGGGGGGCCGAATGAAAAACTGTTTTTT | CASSDSGGPNEKLFF
NA | TRBJ1-1 | NA | TRBV14 | TGTGCCAGCAGCCAAGATAGGCGGGGAAGGCAAGCTTTCTTT | CASSQDRRGRQAFF
NA | TRBJ2-7 | NA | TRBV5-6 | TGTGCCAGCAGCTTCGCCGGGACAAACTACGAGCAGTACTTC | CASSFAGTNYEQYF
NA | TRBJ1-2 | NA | TRBV28 | TGTGCCAGCATCGCTCAAATACAGGGAGGCTATGGCTACACCTTC | CASIAQIQGGYGYTF
NA | TRBJ1-3 | NA | TRBV7-9 | TGTGCCAGCAGCTTGAGAGGGGGAAACACCATATATTTT | CASSLRGGNTIYF
TRBD1 | TRBJ2-7 | NA | TRBV18 | TGTGCCAGCTCACCGAGGACAGGTGTGTACGAGCAGTACTTC | CASSPRTGVYEQYF
TRBD2 | TRBJ2-5 | NA | TRBV7-2 | TGTGCCAGCAGCTTAGACGCGGGAGGCCAAGAGACCCAGTACTTC | CASSLDAGGQETQYF
NA | TRBJ1-2 | NA | TRBV30 | TGTGCCTGGAGTGCCCCCTACGCAGGAGGCGGCTACACCTTC | CAWSAPYAGGGYTF
TRBD1 | TRBJ2-3 | NA | TRBV4-3 | TGCGCCAGCAGCCAATCCGGGACAGGGGGTGCAGATACGCAGTATTTT | CASSQSGTGGADTQYF
TRBD1 | TRBJ1-1 | NA | TRBV5-1 | TGCGCCAGCAGATCGGGACAGGGGAGGCTGAACACTGAAGCTTTCTTT | CASRSGQGRLNTEAFF
NA | TRBJ2-1 | NA | TRBV4-3 | TGCGCCAGCAGCCGGACTGGAGGAGGGGTTGAGCAGTTCTTC | CASSRTGGGVEQFF
NA | TRBJ2-1 | NA | TRBV12-2 | TGTGCAAGTCGCGCTGGGGACAGGGGGTTCTCCGGTGAGCAGTTCTTC | CASRAGDRGFSGEQFF
TRBD2 | TRBJ2-7 | once | TRBV5-1 | TGCGCCAGCAGCTTACTAGCGGGAGGGCCGGTCTACGAGCAGTACTTC | CASSLLAGGPVYEQYF
TRBD2 | TRBJ2-1 | few | TRBV16 | TGTGCCAGCAGCCAAGCCTTAGCGGGGGGGAATGAGCAGTTCTTC | CASSQALAGGNEQFF
NA | TRBJ2-2 | NA | TRBV16 | TGTGCCAGCAGCCCAACCGCAGGGTCCACCGGGGAGCTGTTTTTT | CASSPTAGSTGELFF
NA | TRBJ1-2 | NA | TRBV25-1 | TGTGCCAGCAGTGGGATGGGGACGGAAATTTATGGCTACACCTTC | CASSGMGTEIYGYTF
TRBD2 | TRBJ2-2 | NA | TRBV6-1 | TGTGCCAGCAGAAAACTAGCGGGGATCGGGGAGCTGTTTTTT | CASRKLAGIGELFF
NA | TRBJ1-3 | NA | TRBV7-8 | TGTGCCAGCAGCCGACCAGCAGGGGCGGGAAACACCATATATTTT | CASSRPAGAGNTIYF
TRBD1 | TRBJ1-2 | once | TRBV7-9 | TGTGCCAGCAGCTCGGGACAGGGGGCTTTCACCTTC | CASSSGQGAFTF
NA | TRBJ1-3 | NA | TRBV5-6 | TGTGCCAGCAGCCGGTTGAATGGAAACACCATATATTTT | CASSRLNGNTIYF
NA | TRBJ1-2 | NA | TRBV28 | TGTGCCAGCCGGGACCTTAACTATGGCTACACCTTC | CASRDLNYGYTF
TRBD2 | TRBJ2-2 | many | TRBV11-2 | TGTGCCAGCAGCCAACTAGCGGGAGTGGGGACCGGGGAGCTGTTTTTT | CASSQLAGVGTGELFF